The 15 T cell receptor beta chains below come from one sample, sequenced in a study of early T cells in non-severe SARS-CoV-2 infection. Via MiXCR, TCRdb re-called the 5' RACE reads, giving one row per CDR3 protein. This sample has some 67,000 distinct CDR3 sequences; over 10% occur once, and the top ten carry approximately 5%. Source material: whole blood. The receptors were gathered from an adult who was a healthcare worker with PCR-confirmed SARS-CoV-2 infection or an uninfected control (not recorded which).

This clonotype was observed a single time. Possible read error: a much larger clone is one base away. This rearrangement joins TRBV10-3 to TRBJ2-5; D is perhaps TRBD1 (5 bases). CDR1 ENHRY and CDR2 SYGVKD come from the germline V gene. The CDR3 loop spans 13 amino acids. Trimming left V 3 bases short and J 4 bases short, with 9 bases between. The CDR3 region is CAISDWGPETQYF. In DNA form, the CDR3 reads TGTGCCATCAGTGATTGGGGCCCAGAGACCCAGTACTTC.

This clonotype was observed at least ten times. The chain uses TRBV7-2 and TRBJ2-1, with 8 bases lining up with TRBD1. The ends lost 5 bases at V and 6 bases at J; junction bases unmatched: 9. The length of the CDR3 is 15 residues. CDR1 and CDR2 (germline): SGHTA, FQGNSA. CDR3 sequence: CASSPRQGKGNEQFF. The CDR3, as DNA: TGTGCCAGCAGCCCACGACAGGGGAAGGGCAATGAGCAGTTCTTC. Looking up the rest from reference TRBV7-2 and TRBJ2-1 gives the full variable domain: GAGVSQSPSNKVTEKGKDVELRCDPISGHTALYWYRQSLGQGLEFLIYFQGNSAPDKSGLPSDRFSAERTGGSVSTLTIQRTQQEDSAVYLCASSPRQGKGNEQFFGPGTRLTVL.

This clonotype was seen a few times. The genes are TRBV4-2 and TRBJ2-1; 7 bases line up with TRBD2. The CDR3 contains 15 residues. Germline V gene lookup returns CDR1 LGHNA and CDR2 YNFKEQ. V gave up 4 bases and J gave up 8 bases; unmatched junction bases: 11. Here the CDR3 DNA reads TGTGCCAGCAGCCCCGGACTAGAAGGGGCGCATGAGCAGTTCTTC. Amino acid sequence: CASSPGLEGAHEQFF.

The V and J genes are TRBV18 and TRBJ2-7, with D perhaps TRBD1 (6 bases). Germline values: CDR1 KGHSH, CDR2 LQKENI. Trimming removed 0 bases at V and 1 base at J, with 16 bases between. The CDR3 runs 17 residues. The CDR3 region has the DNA TGTGCCAGCTCACCACCCGGTACAGGGCCTCAATCCTACGAGCAGTACTTC. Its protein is CASSPPGTGPQSYEQYF. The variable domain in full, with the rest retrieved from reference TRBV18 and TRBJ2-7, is NAGVMQNPRHLVRRRGQEARLRCSPMKGHSHVYWYRQLPEEGLKFMVYLQKENIIDESGMPKERFSAEFPKEGPSILRIQQVVRGDSAAYFCASSPPGTGPQSYEQYFGPGTRLTVT.

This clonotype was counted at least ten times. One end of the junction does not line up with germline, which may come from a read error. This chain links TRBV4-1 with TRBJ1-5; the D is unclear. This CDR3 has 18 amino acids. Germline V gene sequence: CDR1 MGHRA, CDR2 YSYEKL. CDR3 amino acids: CASTQDGKGYSENQPQHF. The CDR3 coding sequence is TGCGCCAGCACCCAAGATGGCAAGGGATACAGTGAGAATCAGCCCCAGCATTTT.

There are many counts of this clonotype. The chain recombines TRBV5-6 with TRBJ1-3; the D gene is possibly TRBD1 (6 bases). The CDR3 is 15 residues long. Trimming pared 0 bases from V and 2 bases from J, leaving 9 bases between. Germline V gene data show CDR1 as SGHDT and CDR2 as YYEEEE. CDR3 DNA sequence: TGTGCCAGCAGCTTGGCCCAGGGGACTGGAAACACCATATATTTT. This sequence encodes CASSLAQGTGNTIYF.

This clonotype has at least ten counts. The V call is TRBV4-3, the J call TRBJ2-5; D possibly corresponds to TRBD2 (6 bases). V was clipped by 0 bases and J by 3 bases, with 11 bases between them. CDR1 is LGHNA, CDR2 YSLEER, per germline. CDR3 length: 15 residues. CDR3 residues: CASSQDPSVEETQYF. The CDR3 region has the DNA TGCGCCAGCAGCCAAGACCCTAGCGTAGAAGAGACCCAGTACTTC.

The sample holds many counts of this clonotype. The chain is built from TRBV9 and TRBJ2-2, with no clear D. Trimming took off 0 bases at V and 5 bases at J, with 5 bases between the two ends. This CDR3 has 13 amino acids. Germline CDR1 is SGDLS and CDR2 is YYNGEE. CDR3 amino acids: CASSVVETGELFF. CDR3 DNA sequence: TGTGCCAGCAGCGTAGTGGAAACCGGGGAGCTGTTTTTT. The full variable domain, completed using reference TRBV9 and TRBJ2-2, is DSGVTQTPKHLITATGQRVTLRCSPRSGDLSVYWYQQSLDQGLQFLIQYYNGEERAKGNILERFSAQQFPDLHSELNLSSLELGDSALYFCASSVVETGELFFGEGSRLTVL.

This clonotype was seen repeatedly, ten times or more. The CDR3 nucleotides read TGCAGCGTTGAAGGCCCAAGGCGTGGTGAGCAGTACTTC. It codes for CSVEGPRRGEQYF. This chain links TRBV29-1 with TRBJ2-7; D not certain. Germline values: CDR1 SQVTM, CDR2 ANQGSEA. V gave up 1 base and J gave up 7 bases, with 14 bases separating them. The CDR3 totals 13 residues.

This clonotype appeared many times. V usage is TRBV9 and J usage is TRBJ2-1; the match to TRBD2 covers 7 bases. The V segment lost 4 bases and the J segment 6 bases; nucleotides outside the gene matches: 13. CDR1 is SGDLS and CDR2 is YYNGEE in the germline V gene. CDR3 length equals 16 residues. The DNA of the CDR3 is TGTGCCAGCAGCCCTTCCCCTCGGCGGGAGCCCAATGAGCAGTTCTTC. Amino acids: CASSPSPRREPNEQFF.

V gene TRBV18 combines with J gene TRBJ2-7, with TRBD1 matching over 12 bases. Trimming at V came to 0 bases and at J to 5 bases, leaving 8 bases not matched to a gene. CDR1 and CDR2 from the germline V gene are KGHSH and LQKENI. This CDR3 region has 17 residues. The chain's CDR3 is CASSPPKPGQGADEQYF. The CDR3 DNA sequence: TGTGCCAGCTCACCACCGAAGCCGGGACAGGGGGCCGACGAGCAGTACTTC.

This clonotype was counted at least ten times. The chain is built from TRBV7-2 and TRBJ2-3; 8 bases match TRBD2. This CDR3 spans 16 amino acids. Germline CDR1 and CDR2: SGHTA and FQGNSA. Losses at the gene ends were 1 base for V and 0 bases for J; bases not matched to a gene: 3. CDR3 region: CASSLGASGSTDTQYF. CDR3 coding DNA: TGTGCCAGCAGCTTAGGGGCTAGCGGGAGCACAGATACGCAGTATTTT.

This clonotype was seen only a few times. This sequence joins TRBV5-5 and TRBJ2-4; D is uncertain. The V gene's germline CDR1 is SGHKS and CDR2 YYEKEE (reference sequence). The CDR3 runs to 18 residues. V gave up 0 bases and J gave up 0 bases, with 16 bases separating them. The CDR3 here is CASSLALPTPLAKNIQYF. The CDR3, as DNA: TGTGCCAGCAGCTTGGCGCTACCGACACCCCTAGCCAAAAACATTCAGTACTTC.

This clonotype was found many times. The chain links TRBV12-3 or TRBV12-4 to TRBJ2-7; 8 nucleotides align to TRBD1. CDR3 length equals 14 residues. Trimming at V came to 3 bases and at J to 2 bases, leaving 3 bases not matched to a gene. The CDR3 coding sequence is TGTGCCAGCAGTTTCAGGGGGCGGACCTACGAGCAGTACTTC. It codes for CASSFRGRTYEQYF.

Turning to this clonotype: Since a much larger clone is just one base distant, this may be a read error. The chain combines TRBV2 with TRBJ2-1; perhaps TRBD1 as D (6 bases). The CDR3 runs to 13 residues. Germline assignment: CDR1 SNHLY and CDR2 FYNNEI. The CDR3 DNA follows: TGTACCAGCAGTAATGAACAGGGAGATGAGCAGTTCTTC. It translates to CTSSNEQGDEQFF.